One TCR beta chain is described in this entry. Its target is not known. There are 16 residues in the CDR3. The V gene end was trimmed by 8 bases and the J gene end by 5 bases; junction bases not matched to a gene: 14. Germline loops: CDR1 SEHNR, CDR2 FQNEAQ (reference sequence). This sample was taken from a study of cytomegalovirus exposure and HLA in healthy donors. Both 60 Vbeta primers and 13 Jbeta primers went into the PCR. Profiling relied on immunoSEQ multiplex PCR, and the TCRdb table lists in-frame clones only, not all of them. Here the sample spans around 160,000 clones, roughly 74% being singletons. The study's findings and limits: The authors later found HLA-associated TCR beta chains more clonally expanded than equally common others. Because they were indistinguishable, some V segments, including TRBV6-2 and TRBV6-3, were excluded.

This chain joins TRBV7-9 and TRBJ1-4; 7 positions match TRBD1. The sequence was collected from a woman in her thirties or forties in good health and CMV-seropositive. Sequenced sample: PBMCs. The CDR3 DNA follows: TGTGCCAGCCAACGGGGGACAGACAACTTAAATGAAAAACTGTTTTTT. Protein sequence: CASQRGTDNLNEKLFF.